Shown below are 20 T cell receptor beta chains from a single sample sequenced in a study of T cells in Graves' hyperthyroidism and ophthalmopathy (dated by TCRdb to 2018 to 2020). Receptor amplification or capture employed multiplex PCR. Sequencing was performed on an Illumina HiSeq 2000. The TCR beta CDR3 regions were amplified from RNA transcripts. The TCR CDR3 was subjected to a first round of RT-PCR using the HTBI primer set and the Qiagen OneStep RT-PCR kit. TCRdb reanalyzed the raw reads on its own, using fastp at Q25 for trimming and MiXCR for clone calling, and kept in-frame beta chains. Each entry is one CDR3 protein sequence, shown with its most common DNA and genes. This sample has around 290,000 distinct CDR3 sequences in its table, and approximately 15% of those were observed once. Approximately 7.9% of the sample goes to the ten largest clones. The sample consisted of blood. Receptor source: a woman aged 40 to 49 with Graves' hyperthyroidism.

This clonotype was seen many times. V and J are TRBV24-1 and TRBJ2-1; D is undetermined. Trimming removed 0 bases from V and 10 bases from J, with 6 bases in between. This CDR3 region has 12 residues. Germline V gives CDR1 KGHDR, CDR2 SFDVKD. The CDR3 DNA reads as TGTGCCACCAGTGATTTGCAAACCGAGCAGTTCTTC. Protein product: CATSDLQTEQFF.

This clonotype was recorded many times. CDR3: CASSFINTEAFF. CDR3 DNA sequence: TGTGCCAGCAGCTTCATCAACACTGAAGCTTTCTTT. The V call is TRBV7-9, the J call TRBJ1-1; D unresolved. Trimming took off 3 bases at V and 2 bases at J, with 4 bases between the two ends. This CDR3 has 12 residues. From germline, CDR1 is SEHNR and CDR2 FQNEAQ (reference sequence). The whole variable domain, filled in from reference TRBV7-9 and TRBJ1-1, reads DTGVSQNPRHKITKRGQNVTFRCDPISEHNRLYWYRQTLGQGPEFLTYFQNEAQLEKSRLLSDRFSAERPKGSFSTLEIQRTEQGDSAMYLCASSFINTEAFFGQGTRLTVV.

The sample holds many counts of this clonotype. The CDR3 nucleotides read TGTGCCAGCAGTCGTTCAAGGGTGGGACAGGGAGCAGATACGCAGTATTTT. Its protein is CASSRSRVGQGADTQYF. The rearrangement joins TRBV7-3 to TRBJ2-3; TRBD1 matches 9 bases. Germline loops: CDR1 SGHTA, CDR2 FQGTGA. CDR3 size: 17 residues. With 6 bases clipped from V and 4 bases from J, the junction kept 14 bases outside the gene matches.

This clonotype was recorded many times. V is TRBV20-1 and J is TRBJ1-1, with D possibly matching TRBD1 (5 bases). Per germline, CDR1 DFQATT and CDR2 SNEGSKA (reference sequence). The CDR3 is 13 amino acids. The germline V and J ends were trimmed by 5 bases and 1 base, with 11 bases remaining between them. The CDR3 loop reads CSALGPSNTEAFF. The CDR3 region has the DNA TGCAGTGCTTTGGGACCGTCGAACACTGAAGCTTTCTTT.

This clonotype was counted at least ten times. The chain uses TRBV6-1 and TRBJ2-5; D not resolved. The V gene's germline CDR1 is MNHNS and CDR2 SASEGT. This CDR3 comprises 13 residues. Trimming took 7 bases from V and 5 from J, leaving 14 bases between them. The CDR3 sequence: CASTRTRQETQYF. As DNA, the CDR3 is TGTGCCAGCACCCGGACCCGGCAGGAGACCCAGTACTTC.

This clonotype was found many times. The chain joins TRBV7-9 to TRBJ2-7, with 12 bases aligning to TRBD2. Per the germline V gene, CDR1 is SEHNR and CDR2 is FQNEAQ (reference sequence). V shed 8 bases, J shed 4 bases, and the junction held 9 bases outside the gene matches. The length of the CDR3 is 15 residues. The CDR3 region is CASEPRTSGEYEQYF. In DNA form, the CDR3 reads TGTGCCAGCGAACCCCGGACTAGCGGGGAGTACGAGCAGTACTTC.

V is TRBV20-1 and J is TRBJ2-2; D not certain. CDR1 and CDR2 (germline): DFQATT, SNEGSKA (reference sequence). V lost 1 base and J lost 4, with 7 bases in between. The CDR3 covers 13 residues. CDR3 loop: CSARVSATGELFF. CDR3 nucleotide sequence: TGCAGTGCTAGAGTGAGCGCCACCGGGGAGCTGTTTTTT.

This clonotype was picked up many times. CDR3 bases: TGTGCCAGCTCACCAGAGGGGGACCCCAGGTACGAGCAGTACTTC. Protein product: CASSPEGDPRYEQYF. J is TRBJ2-7 and V is TRBV18, with a possible D match to TRBD1 (6 bases). CDR1 and CDR2 (germline): KGHSH, LQKENI. This CDR3 has 15 residues. The V end lost 2 bases, the J end lost 4 bases, and 15 bases lay between the germline ends.

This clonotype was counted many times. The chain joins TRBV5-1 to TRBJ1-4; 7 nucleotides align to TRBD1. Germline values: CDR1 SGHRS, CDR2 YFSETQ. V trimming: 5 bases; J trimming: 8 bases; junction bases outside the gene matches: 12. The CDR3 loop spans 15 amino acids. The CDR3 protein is CASSSTGQSREKLFF. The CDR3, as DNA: TGCGCCAGCAGTTCGACGGGACAGTCAAGGGAAAAACTGTTTTTT. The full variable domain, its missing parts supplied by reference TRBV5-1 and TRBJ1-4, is KAGVTQTPRYLIKTRGQQVTLSCSPISGHRSVSWYQQTPGQGLQFLFEYFSETQRNKGNFPGRFSGRQFSNSRSEMNVSTLELGDSALYLCASSSTGQSREKLFFGSGTQLSVL.

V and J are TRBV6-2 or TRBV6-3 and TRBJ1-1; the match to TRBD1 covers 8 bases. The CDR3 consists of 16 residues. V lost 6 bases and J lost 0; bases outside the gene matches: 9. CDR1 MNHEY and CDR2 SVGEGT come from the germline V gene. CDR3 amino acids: CASSPFGTGMNTEAFF. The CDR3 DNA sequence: TGTGCCAGCAGCCCTTTTGGGACAGGAATGAACACTGAAGCTTTCTTT.

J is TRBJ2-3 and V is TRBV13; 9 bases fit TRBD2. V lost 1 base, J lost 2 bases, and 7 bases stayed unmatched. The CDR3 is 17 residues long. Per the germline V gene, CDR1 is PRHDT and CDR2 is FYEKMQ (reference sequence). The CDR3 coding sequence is TGTGCCAGCAGCTTAGAAGCGGCGGGAGGGATCACAGATACGCAGTATTTT. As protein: CASSLEAAGGITDTQYF.

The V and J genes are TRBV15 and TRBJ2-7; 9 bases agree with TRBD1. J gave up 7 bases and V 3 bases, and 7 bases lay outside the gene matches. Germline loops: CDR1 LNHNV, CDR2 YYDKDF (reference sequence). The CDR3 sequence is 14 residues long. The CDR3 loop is CATSSRTGAGEQYF. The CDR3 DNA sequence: TGTGCCACCAGCAGCAGGACAGGGGCTGGGGAGCAGTACTTC.

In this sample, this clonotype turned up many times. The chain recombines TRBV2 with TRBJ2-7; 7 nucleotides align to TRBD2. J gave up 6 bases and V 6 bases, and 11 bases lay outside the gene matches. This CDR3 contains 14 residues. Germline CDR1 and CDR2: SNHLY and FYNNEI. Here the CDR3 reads CASSRSGEGFEQYF. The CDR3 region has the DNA TGTGCCAGCAGCCGTTCGGGGGAGGGTTTCGAGCAGTACTTC.

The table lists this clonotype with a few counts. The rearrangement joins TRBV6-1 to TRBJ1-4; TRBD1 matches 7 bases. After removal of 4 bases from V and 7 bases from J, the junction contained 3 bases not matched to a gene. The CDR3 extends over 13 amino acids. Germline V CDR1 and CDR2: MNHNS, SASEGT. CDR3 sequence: CASSGGQLEKLFF. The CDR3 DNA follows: TGTGCCAGCAGTGGGGGACAGCTTGAAAAACTGTTTTTT.

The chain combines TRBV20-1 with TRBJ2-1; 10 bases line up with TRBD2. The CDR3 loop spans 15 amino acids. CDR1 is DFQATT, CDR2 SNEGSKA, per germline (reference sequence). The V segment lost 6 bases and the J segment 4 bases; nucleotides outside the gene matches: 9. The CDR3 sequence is CSAAPLAGDYNEQFF. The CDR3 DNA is TGCAGTGCCGCTCCCCTAGCGGGAGATTACAATGAGCAGTTCTTC.

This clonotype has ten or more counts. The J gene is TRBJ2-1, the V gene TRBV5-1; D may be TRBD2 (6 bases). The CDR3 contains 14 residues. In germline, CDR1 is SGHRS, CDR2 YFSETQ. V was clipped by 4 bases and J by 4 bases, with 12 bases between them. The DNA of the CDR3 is TGCGCCAGCAGCCCGCCGGGACTGTACAATGAGCAGTTCTTC. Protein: CASSPPGLYNEQFF.

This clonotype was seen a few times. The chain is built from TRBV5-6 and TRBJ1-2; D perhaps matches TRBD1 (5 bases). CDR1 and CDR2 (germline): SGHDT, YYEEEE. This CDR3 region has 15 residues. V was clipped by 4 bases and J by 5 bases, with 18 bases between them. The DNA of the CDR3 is TGTGCCAGCAGCGGGGGGGGTGACTCCTTTTATGGCTACACCTTC. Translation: CASSGGGDSFYGYTF.

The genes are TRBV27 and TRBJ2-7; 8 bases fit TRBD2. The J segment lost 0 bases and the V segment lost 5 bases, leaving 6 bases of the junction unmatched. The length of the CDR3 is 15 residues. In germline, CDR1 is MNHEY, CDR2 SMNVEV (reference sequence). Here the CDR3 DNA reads TGTGCCAGCAGTCTAATAGCGGGGAGCTCCTACGAGCAGTACTTC. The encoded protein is CASSLIAGSSYEQYF.

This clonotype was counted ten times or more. CDR3 in DNA: TGTGCCAGCAGCTTAGACGGAGGACACGGGGAGCTGTTTTTT. This sequence encodes CASSLDGGHGELFF. This chain links TRBV11-2 with TRBJ2-2; perhaps D is TRBD1 or TRBD2 (5 bases each). V dropped 0 bases and J dropped 7 bases, with 9 bases sitting between them. The CDR3 runs 14 residues. From germline, CDR1 is SGHAT and CDR2 FQNNGV.

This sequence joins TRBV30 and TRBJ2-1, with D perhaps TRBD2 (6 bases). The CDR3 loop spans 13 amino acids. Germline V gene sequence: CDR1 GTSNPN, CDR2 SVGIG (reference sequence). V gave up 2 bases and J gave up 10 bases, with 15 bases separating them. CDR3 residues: CAWSIWGVPEQFF. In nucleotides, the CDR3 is TGTGCCTGGAGTATATGGGGGGTTCCCGAGCAGTTCTTC.